This TCR beta chain was retrieved from a study of blood T cell repertoires in COVID-19. The method was immunoSEQ multiplex PCR; TCRdb's version includes in-frame clones alone and lacks a portion of them. The repertoire holds roughly 80,000 clones, with more than 70% as singletons. V shed 2 bases and J shed 9 bases, with 8 bases lying between them. The CDR3 spans 13 residues. Germline CDR1 is LNHDA and CDR2 is SQIVND (reference sequence). This chain links TRBV19 with TRBJ1-6; D may be TRBD1 (5 bases). Sequencing input: peripheral blood. The source is a woman aged 80 or older with acute or convalescent COVID-19. The DNA of the CDR3 is TGTGCCAGTAGTATAAGACAGCCTTCACCCCTCCACTTT. It encodes CASSIRQPSPLHF.